This T cell receptor beta chain was recovered during a study of human T cells and chemical hapten exposure. Study findings and constraints: Expanded TCRs made up significantly more big CDR3 similarity clusters than controls did. DPC sensitization did not alter TCRs above 1 in 1000 frequency.

The CDR3 loop spans 14 amino acids. CDR1 SSHAT and CDR2 FNYEAQ come from the germline V gene (reference sequence). TCRdb fed the RACE reads into MiXCR, producing one record per CDR3 protein. The sample contains approximately 350,000 distinct CDR3 sequences, about 6% of which appear only once. Ten or more counts support this clonotype. The antigen is not known. An end of the junction differs from the germline gene, which may be a read error. The time point is: patch test 2, 6 weeks after DPC sensitization. Treatment: therapeutic diphenylcyclopropenone sensitization with weekly scalp DPC. Blood draws preceded each patch test application. Blood, whole and unfractionated, served as the source for total RNA extraction.

This chain links TRBV7-7 with TRBJ2-7, with D possibly being TRBD1 (6 bases). This specimen was whole blood, taken in connection with sensitization to the hapten diphenylcyclopropenone (DPC). The clonotype was recovered from a woman younger than 35 with alopecia areata. Some clones in this sample may be carry-over from other donors' samples. In nucleotides, the CDR3 is TGTGCTAGCAGCTTAGGCCGACAGGCCTACGAGCAGTACTTC. Residues: CASSLGRQAYEQYF.